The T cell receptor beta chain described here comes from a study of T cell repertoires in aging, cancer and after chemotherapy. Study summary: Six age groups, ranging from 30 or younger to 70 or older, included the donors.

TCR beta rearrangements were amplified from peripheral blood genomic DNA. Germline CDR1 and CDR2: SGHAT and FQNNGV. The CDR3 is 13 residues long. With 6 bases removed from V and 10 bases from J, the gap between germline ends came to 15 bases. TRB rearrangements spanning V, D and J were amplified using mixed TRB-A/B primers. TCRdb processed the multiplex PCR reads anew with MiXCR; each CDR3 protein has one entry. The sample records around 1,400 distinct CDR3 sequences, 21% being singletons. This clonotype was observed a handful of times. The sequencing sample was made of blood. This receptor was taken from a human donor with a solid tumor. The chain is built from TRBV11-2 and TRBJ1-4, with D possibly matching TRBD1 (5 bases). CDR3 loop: CASSPTRQGKLFF. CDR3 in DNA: TGTGCCAGCAGTCCAACCAGGCAGGGAAAACTGTTTTTT.